A few counts support the clone carrying this T cell receptor (beta chain). Trimming at V came to 2 bases and at J to 4 bases, leaving 8 bases not matched to a gene. The CDR3 length is 16 residues. Germline assignment: CDR1 SGHTA and CDR2 FQGNSA. This entry belongs to a study of patients and donors after allogeneic stem cell transplantation. TCRdb itself ran the RT-PCR reads through MiXCR, one entry per CDR3 protein. The data contain some 960,000 distinct CDR3 sequences, more than 15% of them singletons. This TCR was sampled from a human donor who was either an allogeneic HSCT recipient or a stem cell or donor lymphocyte infusion donor (not recorded which). It is not recorded whose cells these are; they may come from a transplant donor. This rearrangement joins TRBV7-2 to TRBJ2-5, with 9 bases lining up with TRBD2. The sequencing sample was made of blood, either unsorted or a sorted T cell fraction (not recorded which). The CDR3 protein is CASSLRFSGGGETQYF. Here the CDR3 DNA reads TGTGCCAGCAGCTTACGTTTTAGCGGGGGAGGAGAGACCCAGTACTTC.